Presented here are 30 T cell receptor beta chains from one specimen sequenced in a study of beta chain features in type 1 diabetes (dated by TCRdb to 2016 to 2018). The protocol used for the library was the immunoSEQ multiplex PCR assay. The entire amount of isolated RNA was reverse transcribed using the High Capacity cDNA Reverse Transcription Kit, so the sequenced TCRB transcripts were expressed ones. In its TCRdb copy, this immuneACCESS table keeps in-frame sequences only and misses some clones. Where compared with another copy, unresolved V genes explain less than half of these, and the others have no known cause. The sample table shows some 300,000 clones, and 8% are seen once. Of the sample, roughly 1% is held by the ten largest clones. Sequencing used central memory CD4+ T cells from blood. The receptors originated from a woman in her late teens or twenties in good health.

The J gene is TRBJ1-5, the V gene TRBV9; D gene uncertain. The CDR3 totals 13 residues. Germline CDR1 SGDLS, CDR2 YYNGEE. The ends were cut back, 0 bases at V and 11 bases at J, with 12 bases in the middle. CDR3 sequence: CASSVDVGEAQHF. DNA of the CDR3: TGTGCCAGCAGCGTAGATGTTGGGGAAGCCCAGCATTTT.

The chain recombines TRBV29-1 with TRBJ1-1, with TRBD1 identical over 7 bases. Germline values: CDR1 SQVTM, CDR2 ANQGSEA. Trimming at V came to 6 bases and at J to 3 bases, leaving 7 bases not matched to a gene. The CDR3 runs 13 residues. CDR3 amino acids: CSVTTGFYTEAFF. Written as DNA, the CDR3 is TGCAGCGTGACGACAGGGTTTTACACTGAAGCTTTCTTT.

The chain employs TRBV11-1 and TRBJ2-5, with 9 bases identical to TRBD1. CDR1 is SGHAT and CDR2 is FQDESV in the germline V gene (reference sequence). The CDR3 length is 14 residues. V lost 8 bases, J lost 5 bases, and 9 bases stayed unmatched. The CDR3 is CASRGDRAYETQYF. CDR3 nucleotide sequence: TGTGCCAGCCGGGGGGACAGGGCATACGAGACCCAGTACTTC.

The table lists this clone with a few counts. The rearrangement uses TRBV27 and TRBJ2-2; 7 bases align to TRBD1. Germline V CDR1 and CDR2: MNHEY, SMNVEV (reference sequence). V lost 6 bases to trimming and J lost 7 bases; unmatched junction nucleotides: 14. This CDR3 is built from 16 residues. The CDR3 DNA sequence: TGTGCCAGCAGCCGACAGGGAGTATTTTGGGGCGGGGAGCTGTTTTTT. Translation: CASSRQGVFWGGELFF.

The V gene is TRBV4-1, the J gene TRBJ2-1; 7 bases match TRBD2. This CDR3 spans 15 amino acids. The ends lost 2 bases at V and 4 bases at J; junction bases unmatched: 5. The germline V gene encodes CDR1 MGHRA and CDR2 YSYEKL. CDR3 coding DNA: TGCGCCAGCAGCCAATTCCTAGCGGCGTACAATGAGCAGTTCTTC. Amino acids: CASSQFLAAYNEQFF.

This clone was seen only a few times. The chain employs TRBV6-5 and TRBJ1-1; no clear D gene. The CDR3 covers 14 residues. V was trimmed by 7 bases and J by 3 bases, leaving 15 bases between them. Germline-derived CDR1 and CDR2 are MNHEY and SVGAGI. CDR3 sequence reads: CASKTDRAHTEAFF. The CDR3 DNA reads as TGTGCCAGCAAGACTGACCGGGCCCACACTGAAGCTTTCTTT.

About this clone: This specimen includes other DNA sequences encoding the same CDR3. This sequence joins TRBV5-1 and TRBJ2-1; D remains ambiguous. Germline V gene sequence: CDR1 SGHRS, CDR2 YFSETQ. There are 12 residues in the CDR3. Trimming cost V 0 bases and J 7 bases, with 5 bases left between them. The CDR3 bases are TGCGCCAGCAGCTTGGCCGGGAATGAGCAGTTCTTC. As protein: CASSLAGNEQFF.

The chain links TRBV29-1 to TRBJ2-7; 8 nucleotides line up with TRBD1. The CDR3 consists of 16 residues. Germline values: CDR1 SQVTM, CDR2 ANQGSEA. The J segment lost 4 bases and the V segment lost 4 bases, leaving 15 bases of the junction unmatched. The CDR3 spells CSVAGSGGVNWYEQYF. CDR3 sequence (DNA): TGCAGCGTTGCTGGGTCAGGGGGCGTTAACTGGTACGAGCAGTACTTC.

The J gene is TRBJ1-1, the V gene TRBV5-1, with D unresolved. Germline loops: CDR1 SGHRS, CDR2 YFSETQ. V was cut by 2 bases and J by 8 bases, with 13 bases left in between. The CDR3 length is 13 residues. The CDR3 DNA reads TGCGCCAGCAGCTTAGGGTCATCAGGAGAAGCTTTCTTT. Translated, it gives CASSLGSSGEAFF.

This clone turned up a few times. Other nucleotide sequences from this sample produce the same CDR3. J is TRBJ2-5 and V is TRBV18; D not resolved. Looked up from germline, CDR1 is KGHSH and CDR2 is LQKENI. Trimming left V 3 bases short and J 1 base short, with 3 bases between. The CDR3 length is 12 residues. DNA of the CDR3: TGTGCCAGCTCACCTCTCCAAGAGACCCAGTACTTC. The encoded protein is CASSPLQETQYF.

This clone was picked up a small number of times. The rearrangement uses TRBV7-2 and TRBJ1-1; D is unresolved. CDR3 size: 13 residues. The V gene lost 3 bases and the J gene lost 3 bases, with 8 bases spanning the gap. Per germline, CDR1 SGHTA and CDR2 FQGNSA. CDR3 sequence: CASSFSGDTEAFF. The CDR3 nucleotides are TGTGCCAGCAGCTTCTCCGGCGACACTGAAGCTTTCTTT.

The chain couples TRBV7-9 to TRBJ2-3; TRBD2 aligns across 7 bases. V trimming: 1 base; J trimming: 5 bases; junction bases outside the gene matches: 9. Germline values: CDR1 SEHNR, CDR2 FQNEAQ (reference sequence). There are 16 residues in the CDR3. This CDR3 is CASSLVDSGREDTQYF. CDR3 sequence (DNA): TGTGCCAGCAGCTTAGTTGATTCAGGGAGGGAAGATACGCAGTATTTT.

This chain connects TRBV9 to TRBJ2-3; a possible D gene is TRBD1 (5 bases). V was trimmed by 2 bases and J by 4 bases, leaving 14 bases between them. This CDR3 has 15 residues. Germline CDR1 and CDR2: SGDLS and YYNGEE. Here the CDR3 reads CASSVGRVEADTQYF. The CDR3 DNA follows: TGTGCCAGCAGCGTTGGCAGGGTAGAAGCAGATACGCAGTATTTT.

The DNA of the CDR3 is TGTGCCAGCAGCAAGGTACAGGGGGCACAGCCCCAGCATTTT. It yields the protein CASSKVQGAQPQHF. This chain links TRBV5-4 with TRBJ1-5, with 9 nucleotides matching TRBD1. CDR1 and CDR2 from the germline V gene are SGHNT and YYREEE (reference sequence). The CDR3 consists of 14 residues. V shed 4 bases, J shed 7 bases, and the junction held 6 bases outside the gene matches.

A few counts support this clone. The chain is built from TRBV29-1 and TRBJ2-3; TRBD2 might be the D (5 bases). Germline CDR1 and CDR2: SQVTM and ANQGSEA. The CDR3 length is 15 residues. V was trimmed by 8 bases and J by 4 bases, leaving 22 bases between them. CDR3 protein: CSYGGGYGGPDTQYF. The CDR3 nucleotides read TGCAGCTATGGAGGAGGTTATGGAGGTCCAGATACGCAGTATTTT.

Many counts were recorded for this clone. This chain uses TRBV7-2 with TRBJ2-7; 9 nucleotides match TRBD2. The CDR3 extends over 15 amino acids. V lost 2 bases, J lost 2 bases, and 4 bases stayed unmatched. CDR1 and CDR2 from the germline V gene are SGHTA and FQGNSA. The DNA of the CDR3 is TGTGCCAGCAGCTTAATGGGACTAGCCGCCTACGAGCAGTACTTC. Its translation is CASSLMGLAAYEQYF.

The chain has TRBV7-9 and TRBJ2-5, with TRBD1 identical over 9 bases. Germline values: CDR1 SEHNR, CDR2 FQNEAQ (reference sequence). This CDR3 has 15 amino acids. With V trimmed by 6 bases and J by 5 bases, 10 bases remained unmatched. This chain's CDR3 is CASRQGQGRFETQYF. DNA of the CDR3: TGTGCCAGCAGACAGGGACAGGGTCGTTTTGAGACCCAGTACTTC.

The chain joins TRBV18 to TRBJ2-7; tentative D call: TRBD2 (6 bases). Between the trimmed V and J ends, which lost 1 base and 4 bases, there was a span of 17 bases. The CDR3 length is 16 residues. The germline V gene has CDR1 KGHSH and CDR2 LQKENI. CDR3 bases: TGTGCCAGCTCACCACGGGTAGCGGAGGCGGGATACGAGCAGTACTTC. This translates into CASSPRVAEAGYEQYF.

J is TRBJ2-3 and V is TRBV5-4; 12 bases match TRBD2. Germline CDR1 reads SGHNT; CDR2 reads YYREEE (reference sequence). The ends lost 0 bases at V and 6 bases at J; junction bases unmatched: 11. This CDR3 spans 18 amino acids. The CDR3 sequence is CASSLARLAGAVVDTQYF. Here the CDR3 DNA reads TGTGCCAGCAGCTTGGCTCGACTAGCGGGAGCGGTTGTGGATACGCAGTATTTT.

This clone was recorded at least ten times. The rearrangement links TRBV23-1 to TRBJ2-1; D unresolved. TRBV23-1 is given ORF status, its function remaining uncertain. This CDR3 region has 15 residues. With 5 bases removed from V and 1 base from J, the gap between germline ends came to 12 bases. CDR3 bases: TGCGCCAGCAGTTGCGGCAGGAAGTCCTACAATGAGCAGTTCTTC. Translated, it gives CASSCGRKSYNEQFF.

This clone was observed a handful of times. The CDR3, as DNA: TGTGCCAGCAGCGTAGGTGGATGGGGCATGAACACTGAAGCTTTCTTT. Encoded protein: CASSVGGWGMNTEAFF. The rearrangement joins TRBV9 to TRBJ1-1; D is possibly TRBD1 (5 bases). Deletions cut 0 bases from V and 0 bases from J, with 12 bases between. From germline, CDR1 is SGDLS and CDR2 YYNGEE. This CDR3 has 16 residues.

This clone was seen ten or more times. This chain uses TRBV4-3 with TRBJ1-4; D might be TRBD1 (5 bases). Germline V gene lookup returns CDR1 LGHNA and CDR2 YSLEER. This CDR3 is built from 14 residues. V was shortened by 4 bases and J by 4 bases, with 10 bases between the two germline ends. The CDR3 region is CASSPGRNNEKLFF. CDR3 coding DNA: TGCGCCAGCAGCCCGGGACGGAATAATGAAAAACTGTTTTTT.

This clone has more than one count but fewer than ten. The chain couples TRBV6-5 to TRBJ1-1; TRBD1 is a possible D gene (6 bases). CDR1 is MNHEY, CDR2 SVGAGI, per germline. V dropped 5 bases and J dropped 0 bases, with 10 bases sitting between them. The CDR3 sequence is 14 residues long. The CDR3 DNA follows: TGTGCCAGCAGTCCTGGGACACTGAACACTGAAGCTTTCTTT. Residues: CASSPGTLNTEAFF.

This clone was observed a few times. V usage is TRBV27 and J usage is TRBJ2-1, with D possibly being TRBD1 (5 bases). This CDR3 is 14 amino acids long. From germline, CDR1 is MNHEY and CDR2 SMNVEV (reference sequence). The ends were cut back, 3 bases at V and 12 bases at J, with 18 bases in the middle. In DNA form, the CDR3 reads TGTGCCAGCAGTTTCTACCCCCAGGACAAAGGGCAGTTCTTC. Translated: CASSFYPQDKGQFF.

In this sample, this clone turned up once. This sequence joins TRBV7-8 and TRBJ2-7, with D possibly being TRBD2 (6 bases). Trimming pared 3 bases from V and 4 bases from J, leaving 16 bases between. The CDR3 loop spans 15 amino acids. Germline values: CDR1 SGHVS, CDR2 FQNEAQ. The CDR3 coding sequence is TGTGCCAGCAGCTTTGGTGCGGGGAATCTATACGAGCAGTACGTC. It encodes CASSFGAGNLYEQYV.

This clone was recorded at least ten times. This specimen includes other DNA sequences encoding the same CDR3. The CDR3 DNA reads TGCGCCAGCAGCCAAGACTTCCAAGAGACCCAGTACTTC. It specifies CASSQDFQETQYF. This chain links TRBV4-3 with TRBJ2-5, with D uncertain. CDR1 and CDR2 (germline): LGHNA, YSLEER. This CDR3 spans 13 amino acids. V was clipped by 0 bases and J by 1 base, with 3 bases between them.

This clone was observed a handful of times. The chain recombines TRBV5-1 with TRBJ1-2; D uncertain. This CDR3 has 16 residues. CDR1 and CDR2 (germline): SGHRS, YFSETQ. Trimming removed 0 bases at V and 4 bases at J, with 16 bases between. The CDR3 nucleotides read TGCGCCAGCAGCTTGGAGTGGGCAGGATCCTTCTATGGCTACACCTTC. Translating gives CASSLEWAGSFYGYTF. The full variable domain, rest sourced from reference TRBV5-1 and TRBJ1-2, is KAGVTQTPRYLIKTRGQQVTLSCSPISGHRSVSWYQQTPGQGLQFLFEYFSETQRNKGNFPGRFSGRQFSNSRSEMNVSTLELGDSALYLCASSLEWAGSFYGYTFGSGTRLTVV.

The J gene is TRBJ1-1, the V gene TRBV4-3; tentative D call: TRBD1 (6 bases). The germline V and J ends were trimmed by 0 bases and 10 bases, with 12 bases remaining between them. CDR3 length: 13 residues. Germline V gene data show CDR1 as LGHNA and CDR2 as YSLEER. CDR3 sequence reads: CASSQEERGIAFF. In DNA form, the CDR3 reads TGCGCCAGCAGCCAAGAAGAGAGGGGGATAGCTTTCTTT.

This clone was observed a handful of times. Relative to the germline gene, one junction end is altered; a read error may explain this. Other DNA sequences from this sample encode an identical CDR3 as well. The chain is built from TRBV5-1 and TRBJ2-7; D is possibly TRBD2 (6 bases). The CDR3 extends over 15 amino acids. Germline V gene sequence: CDR1 SGHRS, CDR2 YFSETQ. CDR3 sequence (DNA): TGTGCCAGCAGCCGAAATAGCGGCTACTCCTACGAGCAGTACTTC. Encoded protein: CASSRNSGYSYEQYF. Looking up the rest from reference TRBV5-1 and TRBJ2-7 gives the full variable domain: KAGVTQTPRYLIKTRGQQVTLSCSPISGHRSVSWYQQTPGQGLQFLFEYFSETQRNKGNFPGRFSGRQFSNSRSEMNVSTLELGDSALYLCASSRNSGYSYEQYFGPGTRLTVT.

Only a few counts were recorded for this clone. The sample has other DNA sequences that encode this CDR3 too. The chain carries TRBV30 and TRBJ1-5; perhaps TRBD1 as D (5 bases). V lost 0 bases and J lost 4, with 7 bases in between. The CDR3 has 13 residues. CDR1 and CDR2 from the germline V gene are GTSNPN and SVGIG (reference sequence). In DNA, the CDR3 is TGTGCCTGGAGTGTAGACAGTAATCAGCCCCAGCATTTT. Its translation: CAWSVDSNQPQHF.